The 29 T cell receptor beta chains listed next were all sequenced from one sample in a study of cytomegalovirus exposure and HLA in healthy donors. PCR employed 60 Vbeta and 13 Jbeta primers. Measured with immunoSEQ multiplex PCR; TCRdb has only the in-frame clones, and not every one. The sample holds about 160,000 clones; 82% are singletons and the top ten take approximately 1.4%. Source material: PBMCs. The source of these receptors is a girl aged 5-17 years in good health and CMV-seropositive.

CDR3 region: CASSPSTGMNTEAFF. CDR3 sequence (DNA): TGTGCCAGCTCACCATCGACAGGGATGAACACTGAAGCTTTCTTT. This chain connects TRBV18 to TRBJ1-1; the match to TRBD1 covers 7 bases. This CDR3 has 15 residues. Germline assignment: CDR1 KGHSH and CDR2 LQKENI. Trimming took 2 bases from V and 0 from J; bases not matched to a gene: 3.

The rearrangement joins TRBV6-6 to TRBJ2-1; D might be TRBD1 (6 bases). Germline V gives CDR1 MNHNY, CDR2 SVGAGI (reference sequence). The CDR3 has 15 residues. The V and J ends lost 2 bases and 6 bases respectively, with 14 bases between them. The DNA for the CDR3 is TGTGCCAGCAGTTACCAACAGGGAGACCCCAATGAGCAGTTCTTC. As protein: CASSYQQGDPNEQFF.

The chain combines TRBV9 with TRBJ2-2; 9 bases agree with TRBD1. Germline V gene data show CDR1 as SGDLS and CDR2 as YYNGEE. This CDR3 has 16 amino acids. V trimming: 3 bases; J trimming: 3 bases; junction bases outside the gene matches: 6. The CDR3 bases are TGTGCCAGCAGCGCCGGGACAGGGTTTGACACCGGGGAGCTGTTTTTT. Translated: CASSAGTGFDTGELFF.

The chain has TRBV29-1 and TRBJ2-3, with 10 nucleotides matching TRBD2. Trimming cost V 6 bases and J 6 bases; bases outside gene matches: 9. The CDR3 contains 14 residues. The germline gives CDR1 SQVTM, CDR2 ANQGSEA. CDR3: CSVLYSSGSDTQYF. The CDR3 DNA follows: TGCAGCGTACTATATTCTAGCGGGAGCGATACGCAGTATTTT.

In nucleotides, the CDR3 is TGTGCCAGCCGCCTGGCAGGTGGAAACACCATATATTTT. It specifies CASRLAGGNTIYF. The genes are TRBV6-5 and TRBJ1-3; D not resolved. The CDR3 extends over 13 amino acids. V lost 8 bases and J lost 3, with 11 bases in between. Germline V CDR1 and CDR2: MNHEY, SVGAGI.

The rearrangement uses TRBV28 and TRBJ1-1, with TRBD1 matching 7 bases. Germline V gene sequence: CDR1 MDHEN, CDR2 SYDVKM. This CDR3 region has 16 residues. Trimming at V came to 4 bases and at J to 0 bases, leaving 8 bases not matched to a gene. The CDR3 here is CASSSSRGFMNTEAFF. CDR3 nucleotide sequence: TGTGCCAGCAGTTCCTCCAGGGGGTTCATGAACACTGAAGCTTTCTTT.

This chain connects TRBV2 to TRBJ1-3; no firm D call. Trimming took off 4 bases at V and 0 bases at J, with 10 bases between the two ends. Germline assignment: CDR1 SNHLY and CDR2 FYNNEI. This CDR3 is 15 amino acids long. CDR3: CASSVRGTSGNTIYF. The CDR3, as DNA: TGTGCCAGCAGTGTGCGGGGTACCTCTGGAAACACCATATATTTT.

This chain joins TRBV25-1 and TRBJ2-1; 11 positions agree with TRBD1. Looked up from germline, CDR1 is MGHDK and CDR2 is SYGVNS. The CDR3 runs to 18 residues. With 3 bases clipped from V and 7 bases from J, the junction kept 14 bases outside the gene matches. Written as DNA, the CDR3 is TGTGCCAGCAGTGAGTCTAGCAGGGACAGGGGGAATTTGAATGAGCAGTTCTTC. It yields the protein CASSESSRDRGNLNEQFF. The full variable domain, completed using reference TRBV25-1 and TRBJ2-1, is EADIYQTPRYLVIGTGKKITLECSQTMGHDKMYWYQQDPGMELHLIHYSYGVNSTEKGDLSSESTVSRIRTEHFPLTLESARPSHTSQYLCASSESSRDRGNLNEQFFGPGTRLTVL.

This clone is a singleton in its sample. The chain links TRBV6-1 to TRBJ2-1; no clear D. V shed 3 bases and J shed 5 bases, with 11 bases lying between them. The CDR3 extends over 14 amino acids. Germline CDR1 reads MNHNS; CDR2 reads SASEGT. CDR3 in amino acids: CASSESFYDNEQFF. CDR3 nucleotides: TGTGCCAGCAGTGAGTCCTTCTATGACAATGAGCAGTTCTTC.

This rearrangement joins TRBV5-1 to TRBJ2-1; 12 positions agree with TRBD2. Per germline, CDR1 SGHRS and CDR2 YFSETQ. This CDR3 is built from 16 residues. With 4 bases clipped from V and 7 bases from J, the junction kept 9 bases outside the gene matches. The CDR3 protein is CASSLTTSGSVNEQFF. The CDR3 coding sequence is TGCGCCAGCAGCCTGACGACTAGCGGGAGCGTAAATGAGCAGTTCTTC.

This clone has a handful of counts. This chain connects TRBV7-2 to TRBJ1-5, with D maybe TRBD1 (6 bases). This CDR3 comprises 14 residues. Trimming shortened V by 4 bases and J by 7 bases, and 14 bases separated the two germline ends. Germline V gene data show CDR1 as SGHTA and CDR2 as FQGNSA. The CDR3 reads CASSWGQRGQPQHF. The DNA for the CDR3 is TGTGCCAGCAGCTGGGGGCAGCGGGGGCAGCCCCAGCATTTT.

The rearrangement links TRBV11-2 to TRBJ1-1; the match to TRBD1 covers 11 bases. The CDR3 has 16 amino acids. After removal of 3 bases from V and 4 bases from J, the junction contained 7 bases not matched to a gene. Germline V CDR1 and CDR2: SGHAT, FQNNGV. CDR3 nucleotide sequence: TGTGCCAGCAGCTTTTTTAGCGGGACAGGGGGCACTGAAGCTTTCTTT. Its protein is CASSFFSGTGGTEAFF. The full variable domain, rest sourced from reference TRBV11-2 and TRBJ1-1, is EAGVAQSPRYKIIEKRQSVAFWCNPISGHATLYWYQQILGQGPKLLIQFQNNGVVDDSQLPKDRFSAERLKGVDSTLKIQPAKLEDSAVYLCASSFFSGTGGTEAFFGQGTRLTVV.

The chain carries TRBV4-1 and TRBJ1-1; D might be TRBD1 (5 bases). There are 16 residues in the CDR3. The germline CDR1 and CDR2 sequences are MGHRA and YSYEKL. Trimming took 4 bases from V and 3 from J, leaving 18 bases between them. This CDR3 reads CASSPRAGPKYTEAFF. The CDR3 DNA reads TGCGCCAGCAGCCCCCGGGCGGGGCCTAAATACACTGAAGCTTTCTTT.

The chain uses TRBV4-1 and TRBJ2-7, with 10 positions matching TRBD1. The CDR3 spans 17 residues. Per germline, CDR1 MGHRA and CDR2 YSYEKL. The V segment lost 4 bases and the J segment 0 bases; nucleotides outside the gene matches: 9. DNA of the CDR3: TGCGCCAGCAGCCTACCCAGGCGGACAGGGGGCTCCTACGAGCAGTACTTC. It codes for CASSLPRRTGGSYEQYF.

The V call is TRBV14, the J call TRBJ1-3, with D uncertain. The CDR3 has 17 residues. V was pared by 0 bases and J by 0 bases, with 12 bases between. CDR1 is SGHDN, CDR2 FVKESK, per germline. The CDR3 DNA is TGTGCCAGCAGCCAAGATGGGTCGCAGCGCTCTGGAAACACCATATATTTT. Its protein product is CASSQDGSQRSGNTIYF.

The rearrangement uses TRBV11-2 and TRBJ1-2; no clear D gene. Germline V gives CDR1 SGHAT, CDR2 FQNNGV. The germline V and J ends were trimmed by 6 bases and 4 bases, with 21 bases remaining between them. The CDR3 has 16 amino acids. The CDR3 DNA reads TGTGCCAGCAGAAAACCAGACAATGCGGGTCGCTATGGCTACACCTTC. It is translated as CASRKPDNAGRYGYTF.

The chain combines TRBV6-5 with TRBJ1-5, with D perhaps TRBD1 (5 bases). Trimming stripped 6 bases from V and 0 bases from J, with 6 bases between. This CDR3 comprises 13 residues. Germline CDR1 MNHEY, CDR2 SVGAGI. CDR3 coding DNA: TGTGCCAGCAGAAGGGGTAGCAATCAGCCCCAGCATTTT. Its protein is CASRRGSNQPQHF.

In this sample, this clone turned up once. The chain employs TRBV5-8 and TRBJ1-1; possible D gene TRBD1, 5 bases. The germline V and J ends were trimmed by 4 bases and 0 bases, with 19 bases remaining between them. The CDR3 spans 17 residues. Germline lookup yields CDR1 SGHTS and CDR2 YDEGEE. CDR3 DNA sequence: TGTGCCAGCAGCCAGCTTCCCTTGACAGCCATGAACACTGAAGCTTTCTTT. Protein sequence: CASSQLPLTAMNTEAFF.

CDR3 nucleotides: TGTGCCAGTAGTATTCCGGGTTATGGCTACACCTTC. It yields the protein CASSIPGYGYTF. The chain recombines TRBV19 with TRBJ1-2, with no clear D. V dropped 3 bases and J dropped 5 bases, with 7 bases sitting between them. The CDR3 extends over 12 amino acids. Looked up from germline, CDR1 is LNHDA and CDR2 is SQIVND (reference sequence).

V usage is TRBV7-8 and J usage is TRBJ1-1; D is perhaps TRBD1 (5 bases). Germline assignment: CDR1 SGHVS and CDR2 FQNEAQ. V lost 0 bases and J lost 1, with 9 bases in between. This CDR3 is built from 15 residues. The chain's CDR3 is CASSLARTQNTEAFF. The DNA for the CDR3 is TGTGCCAGCAGCTTAGCCCGGACACAGAACACTGAAGCTTTCTTT.

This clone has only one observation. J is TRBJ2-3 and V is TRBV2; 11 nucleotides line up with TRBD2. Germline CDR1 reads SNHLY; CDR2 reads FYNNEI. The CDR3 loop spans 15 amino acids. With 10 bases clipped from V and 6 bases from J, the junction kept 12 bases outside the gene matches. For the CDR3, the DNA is TGTGCCAACTCACCGGGACTAGCGGCCCGGGATACGCAGTATTTT. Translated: CANSPGLAARDTQYF.

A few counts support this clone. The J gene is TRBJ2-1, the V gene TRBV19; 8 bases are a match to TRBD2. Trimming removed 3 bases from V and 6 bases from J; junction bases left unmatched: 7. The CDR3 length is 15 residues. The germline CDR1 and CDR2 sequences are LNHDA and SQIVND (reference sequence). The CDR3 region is CASSIATGTSNEQFF. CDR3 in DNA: TGTGCCAGTAGTATCGCAACCGGGACTAGCAATGAGCAGTTCTTC.

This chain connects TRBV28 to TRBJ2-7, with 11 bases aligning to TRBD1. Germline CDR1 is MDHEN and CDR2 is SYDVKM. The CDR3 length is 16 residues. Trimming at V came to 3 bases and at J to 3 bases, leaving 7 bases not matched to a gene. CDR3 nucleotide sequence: TGTGCCAGCAGTTTGCCCGGGACAGGGGGGGACTACGAGCAGTACTTC. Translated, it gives CASSLPGTGGDYEQYF.

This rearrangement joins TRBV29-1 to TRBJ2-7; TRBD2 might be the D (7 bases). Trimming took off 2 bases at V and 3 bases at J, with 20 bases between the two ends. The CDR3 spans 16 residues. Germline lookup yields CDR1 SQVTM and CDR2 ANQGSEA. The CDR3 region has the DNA TGCAGCGTTGAATATGGGCCCGCCGGGGGGCACTACGAGCAGTACTTC. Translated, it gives CSVEYGPAGGHYEQYF.

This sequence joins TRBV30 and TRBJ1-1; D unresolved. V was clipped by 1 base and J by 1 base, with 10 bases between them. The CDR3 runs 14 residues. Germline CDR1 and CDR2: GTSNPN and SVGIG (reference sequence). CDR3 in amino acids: CAWSAGLANTEAFF. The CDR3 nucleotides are TGTGCCTGGAGTGCTGGCTTGGCGAACACTGAAGCTTTCTTT.

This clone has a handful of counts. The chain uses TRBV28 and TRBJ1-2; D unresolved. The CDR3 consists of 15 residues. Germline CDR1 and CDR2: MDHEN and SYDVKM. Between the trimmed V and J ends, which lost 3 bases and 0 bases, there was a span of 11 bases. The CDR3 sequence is CASSFGSVTNYGYTF. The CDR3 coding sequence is TGTGCCAGCAGTTTCGGTTCCGTTACTAACTATGGCTACACCTTC.

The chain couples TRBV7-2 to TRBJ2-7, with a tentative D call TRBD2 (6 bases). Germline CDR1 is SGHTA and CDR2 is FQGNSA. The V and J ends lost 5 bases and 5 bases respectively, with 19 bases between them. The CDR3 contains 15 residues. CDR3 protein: CASSRVPGLHHEQYF. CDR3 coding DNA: TGTGCCAGCAGCCGGGTGCCGGGACTGCATCACGAGCAGTACTTC.

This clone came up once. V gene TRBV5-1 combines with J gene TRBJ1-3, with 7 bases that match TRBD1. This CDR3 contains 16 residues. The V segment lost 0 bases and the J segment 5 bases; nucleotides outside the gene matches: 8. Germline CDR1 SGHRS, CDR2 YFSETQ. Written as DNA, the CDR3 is TGCGCCAGCAGCTTGGTCGGGACAGCAGCTAGAAACACCATATATTTT. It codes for CASSLVGTAARNTIYF.

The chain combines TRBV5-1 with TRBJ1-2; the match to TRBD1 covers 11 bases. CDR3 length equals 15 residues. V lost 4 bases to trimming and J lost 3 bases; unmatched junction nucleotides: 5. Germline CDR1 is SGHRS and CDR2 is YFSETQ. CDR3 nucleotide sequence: TGCGCCAGCAGCCCCGGGGACAGGGGGGACTATGGCTACACCTTC. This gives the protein CASSPGDRGDYGYTF. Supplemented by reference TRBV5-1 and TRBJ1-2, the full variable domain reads KAGVTQTPRYLIKTRGQQVTLSCSPISGHRSVSWYQQTPGQGLQFLFEYFSETQRNKGNFPGRFSGRQFSNSRSEMNVSTLELGDSALYLCASSPGDRGDYGYTFGSGTRLTVV.